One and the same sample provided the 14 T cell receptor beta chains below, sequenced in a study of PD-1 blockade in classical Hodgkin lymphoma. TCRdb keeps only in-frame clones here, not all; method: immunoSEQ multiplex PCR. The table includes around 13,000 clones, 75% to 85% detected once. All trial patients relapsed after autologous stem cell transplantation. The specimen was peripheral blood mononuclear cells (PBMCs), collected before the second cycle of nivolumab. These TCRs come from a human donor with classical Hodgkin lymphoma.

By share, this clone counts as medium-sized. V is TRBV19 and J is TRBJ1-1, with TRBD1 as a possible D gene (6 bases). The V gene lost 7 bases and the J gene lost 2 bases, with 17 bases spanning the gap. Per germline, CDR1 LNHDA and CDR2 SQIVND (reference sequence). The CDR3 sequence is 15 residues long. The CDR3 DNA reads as TGTGCCAGTAAACCTTCCTGGACAGTTAACACTGAAGCTTTCTTT. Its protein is CASKPSWTVNTEAFF.

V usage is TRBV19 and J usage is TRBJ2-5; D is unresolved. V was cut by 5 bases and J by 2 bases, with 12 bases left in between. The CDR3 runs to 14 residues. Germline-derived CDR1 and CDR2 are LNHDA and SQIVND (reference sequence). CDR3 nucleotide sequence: TGTGCCAGTAGTCTCGGGCTCCCTCAAGAGACCCAGTACTTC. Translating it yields CASSLGLPQETQYF.

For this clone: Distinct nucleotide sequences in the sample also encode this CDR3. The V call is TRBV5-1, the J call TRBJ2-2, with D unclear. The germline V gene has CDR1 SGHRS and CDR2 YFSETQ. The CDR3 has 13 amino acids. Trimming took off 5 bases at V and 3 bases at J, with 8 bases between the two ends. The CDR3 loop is CASRSGDTGELFF. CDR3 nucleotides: TGCGCCAGCAGATCCGGTGACACCGGGGAGCTGTTTTTT.

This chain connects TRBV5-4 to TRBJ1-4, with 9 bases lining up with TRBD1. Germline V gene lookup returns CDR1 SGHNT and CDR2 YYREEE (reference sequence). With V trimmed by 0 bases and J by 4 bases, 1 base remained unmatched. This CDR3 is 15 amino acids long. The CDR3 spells CASSLGDRVNEKLFF. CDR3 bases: TGTGCCAGCAGCTTGGGGGACAGGGTTAATGAAAAACTGTTTTTT.

CDR3 residues: CASSLGRGQETQYF. The CDR3 DNA follows: TGTGCCAGCAGCTTGGGACGGGGCCAAGAGACCCAGTACTTC. This rearrangement joins TRBV5-4 to TRBJ2-5, with D possibly being TRBD2 (5 bases). Germline CDR1 and CDR2: SGHNT and YYREEE (reference sequence). V lost 0 bases and J lost 1, with 7 bases in between. This CDR3 has 14 amino acids.

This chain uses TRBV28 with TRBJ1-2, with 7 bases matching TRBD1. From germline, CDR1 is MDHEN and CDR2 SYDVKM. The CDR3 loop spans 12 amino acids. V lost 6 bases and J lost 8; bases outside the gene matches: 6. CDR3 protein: CASRTGYRGYTF. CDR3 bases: TGTGCCAGCAGGACAGGGTACCGGGGCTACACCTTC.

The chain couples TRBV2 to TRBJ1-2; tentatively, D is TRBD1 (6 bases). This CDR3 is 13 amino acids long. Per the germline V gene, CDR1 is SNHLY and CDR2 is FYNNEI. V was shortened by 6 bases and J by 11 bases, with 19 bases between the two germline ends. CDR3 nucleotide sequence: TGTGCCAGCAGCCTACAGGGATGGATGGGTTACACCTTC. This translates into CASSLQGWMGYTF. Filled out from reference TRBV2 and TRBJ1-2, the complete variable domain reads EPEVTQTPSHQVTQMGQEVILRCVPISNHLYFYWYRQILGQKVEFLVSFYNNEISEKSEIFDDQFSVERPDGSNFTLKIRSTKLEDSAMYFCASSLQGWMGYTFGSGTRLTVV.

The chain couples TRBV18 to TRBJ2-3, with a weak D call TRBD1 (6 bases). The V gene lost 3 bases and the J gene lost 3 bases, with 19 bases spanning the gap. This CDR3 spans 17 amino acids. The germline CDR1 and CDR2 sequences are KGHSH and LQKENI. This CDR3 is CASSPLPTGYTTDTQYF. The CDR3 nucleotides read TGTGCCAGCTCACCCCTCCCGACAGGATATACAACAGATACGCAGTATTTT. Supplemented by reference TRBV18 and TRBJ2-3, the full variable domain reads NAGVMQNPRHLVRRRGQEARLRCSPMKGHSHVYWYRQLPEEGLKFMVYLQKENIIDESGMPKERFSAEFPKEGPSILRIQQVVRGDSAAYFCASSPLPTGYTTDTQYFGPGTRLTVL.

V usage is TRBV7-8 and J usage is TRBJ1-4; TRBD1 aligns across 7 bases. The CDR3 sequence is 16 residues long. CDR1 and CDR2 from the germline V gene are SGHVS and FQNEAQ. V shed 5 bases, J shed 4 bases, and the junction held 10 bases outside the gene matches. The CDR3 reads CASSPYPQGLNEKLFF. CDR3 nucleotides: TGTGCCAGCAGCCCCTACCCACAGGGGCTTAATGAAAAACTGTTTTTT.

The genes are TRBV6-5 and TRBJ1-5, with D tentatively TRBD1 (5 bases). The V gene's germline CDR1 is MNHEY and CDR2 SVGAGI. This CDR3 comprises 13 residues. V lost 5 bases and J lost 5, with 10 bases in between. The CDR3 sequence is CASSATGDQPQHF. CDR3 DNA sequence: TGTGCCAGCAGTGCAACAGGAGATCAGCCCCAGCATTTT.

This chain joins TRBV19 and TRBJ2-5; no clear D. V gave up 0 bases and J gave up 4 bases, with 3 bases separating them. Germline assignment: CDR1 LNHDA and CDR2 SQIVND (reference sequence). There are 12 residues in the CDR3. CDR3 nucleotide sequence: TGTGCCAGTAGTATAGAAGGAGAGACCCAGTACTTC. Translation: CASSIEGETQYF.

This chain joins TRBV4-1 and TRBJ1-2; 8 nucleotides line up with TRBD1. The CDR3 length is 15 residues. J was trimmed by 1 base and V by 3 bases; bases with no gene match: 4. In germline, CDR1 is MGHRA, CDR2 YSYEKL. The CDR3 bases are TGCGCCAGCAGCCAGGGGACAGGCGGTAACTATGGCTACACCTTC. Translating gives CASSQGTGGNYGYTF.

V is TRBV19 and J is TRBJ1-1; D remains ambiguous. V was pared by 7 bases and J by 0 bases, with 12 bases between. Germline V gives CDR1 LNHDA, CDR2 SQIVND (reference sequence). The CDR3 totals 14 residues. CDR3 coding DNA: TGTGCCAGTACCTCCCTGGAAGTGAACACTGAAGCTTTCTTT. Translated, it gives CASTSLEVNTEAFF.

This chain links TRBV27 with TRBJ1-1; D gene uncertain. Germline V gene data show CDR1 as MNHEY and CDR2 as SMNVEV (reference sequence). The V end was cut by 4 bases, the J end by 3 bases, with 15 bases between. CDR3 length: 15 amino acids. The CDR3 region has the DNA TGTGCCAGCAGTTCGTCCCCTGGACGGTACACTGAAGCTTTCTTT. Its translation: CASSSSPGRYTEAFF.